Shown below are 18 T cell receptor beta chains from a single sample sequenced in a study of identifying expanded T cells in peripheral blood (dated by TCRdb to the late 2010s). Library generation was performed with the immunoSEQ multiplex PCR assay. As stored in TCRdb, this immuneACCESS dataset retains in-frame rearrangements with V and J assigned. A fraction of the clones does not appear; measured against another copy, unresolved V genes explain less than half of the discrepancy, and the remainder lacks a known reason. For this sample the table gives about 78,000 clones, of which 70% to 90% were detected only once. The ten most abundant clones make up around 18% of the sample. The sample comprised blood. These receptors were taken from a person aged 18 to 70 in good health.

V and J are TRBV7-2 and TRBJ2-7; D gene unclear. The CDR3 runs to 16 residues. From germline, CDR1 is SGHTA and CDR2 FQGNSA. V was shortened by 5 bases and J by 0 bases, with 17 bases between the two germline ends. CDR3 sequence (DNA): TGTGCCAGCAGCCAGCTACCCTCAATAGGCTCCTACGAGCAGTACTTC. It translates to CASSQLPSIGSYEQYF. Together with reference TRBV7-2 and TRBJ2-7, the CDR3 gives the full variable domain: GAGVSQSPSNKVTEKGKDVELRCDPISGHTALYWYRQSLGQGLEFLIYFQGNSAPDKSGLPSDRFSAERTGGSVSTLTIQRTQQEDSAVYLCASSQLPSIGSYEQYFGPGTRLTVT.

The sample holds one count of this clone. The chain links TRBV10-3 to TRBJ2-5; a possible D gene is TRBD1 (5 bases). Looked up from germline, CDR1 is ENHRY and CDR2 is SYGVKD. V shed 0 bases and J shed 2 bases, with 28 bases lying between them. The CDR3 loop spans 21 amino acids. The DNA for the CDR3 is TGTGCCATCAGTGAGTCGTCTCAGGCAGCCCGTTTCAGGGCGACTCAAGAGACCCAGTACTTC. It codes for CAISESSQAARFRATQETQYF.

This clone showed up just a few times. The chain joins TRBV19 to TRBJ1-5, with D uncertain. Trimming left V 7 bases short and J 4 bases short, with 17 bases between. The CDR3 extends over 15 amino acids. Germline V gene sequence: CDR1 LNHDA, CDR2 SQIVND (reference sequence). In DNA, the CDR3 is TGTGCCAGTAATGTAAATTGGGAGGCTAATCAGCCCCAGCATTTT. It is translated as CASNVNWEANQPQHF.

The chain links TRBV12-1 to TRBJ2-6; the table's D call TRBD2 went unverified against the DNA. TRBV12-1 is marked as a pseudogene. This CDR3 has 16 residues. CDR3 sequence: CASSFLVPKRANVLTF. The DNA of the CDR3 is TGTGCCAGCAGCTTTTTAGTCCCTAAAAGGGCCAACGTCCTGACTTTC.

The V gene is TRBV25-1, the J gene TRBJ1-4; 12 bases align to TRBD1. Germline CDR1 and CDR2: MGHDK and SYGVNS. After removal of 3 bases from V and 8 bases from J, the junction contained 13 bases not matched to a gene. This CDR3 comprises 18 residues. As DNA, the CDR3 is TGTGCCAGCAGTGATGTTGGGACAGGGGGCCCTAATAGAGAAAAACTGTTTTTT. It codes for CASSDVGTGGPNREKLFF.

The chain employs TRBV19 and TRBJ2-7; the match to TRBD1 covers 10 bases. Trimming removed 6 bases from V and 4 bases from J; junction bases left unmatched: 6. This CDR3 comprises 14 residues. The germline V gene has CDR1 LNHDA and CDR2 SQIVND (reference sequence). CDR3 nucleotide sequence: TGTGCCAGTAGGACCGGGACAGGGGTGTACGAGCAGTACTTC. Amino acid sequence: CASRTGTGVYEQYF.

The CDR3 sequence is CASSPGLAGGQFF. The CDR3 bases are TGTGCCAGCAGCCCGGGACTAGCGGGAGGGCAGTTCTTC. V usage is TRBV11-2 and J usage is TRBJ2-1; 15 nucleotides line up with TRBD2. V lost 5 bases to trimming and J lost 12 bases; unmatched junction nucleotides: 2. The CDR3 is made up of 13 amino acids. Germline V gene sequence: CDR1 SGHAT, CDR2 FQNNGV. Full variable domain (rest looked up from reference TRBV11-2 and TRBJ2-1): EAGVAQSPRYKIIEKRQSVAFWCNPISGHATLYWYQQILGQGPKLLIQFQNNGVVDDSQLPKDRFSAERLKGVDSTLKIQPAKLEDSAVYLCASSPGLAGGQFFGPGTRLTVL.

The V and J genes are TRBV28 and TRBJ2-1; D is undetermined. Looked up from germline, CDR1 is MDHEN and CDR2 is SYDVKM. V lost 3 bases and J 9 bases, leaving 9 bases between the germline ends. The CDR3 is made up of 12 amino acids. In DNA form, the CDR3 reads TGTGCCAGCAGTTTCCGCGGTATTGAGCAGTTCTTC. It is translated as CASSFRGIEQFF.

The J gene is TRBJ2-3, the V gene TRBV5-6; 10 bases line up with TRBD2. Germline CDR1 reads SGHDT; CDR2 reads YYEEEE. V dropped 4 bases and J dropped 0; count of bases not matched to a gene: 5. This CDR3 spans 16 amino acids. CDR3 DNA sequence: TGTGCCAGCAGCGATGGACTAGCGGTCAGCACAGATACGCAGTATTTT. It specifies CASSDGLAVSTDTQYF.

This chain links TRBV7-3 with TRBJ2-1, with D hard to call. V was trimmed by 5 bases and J by 11 bases, leaving 22 bases between them. CDR3 size: 15 residues. Germline lookup yields CDR1 SGHTA and CDR2 FQGTGA. The CDR3 loop is CASSQSGVTRLQQFF. Here the CDR3 DNA reads TGTGCCAGCAGCCAGTCCGGAGTAACCCGGCTCCAGCAGTTCTTC.

This clone was detected once. The genes are TRBV19 and TRBJ2-5, with 10 bases fitting TRBD2. V was pared by 5 bases and J by 5 bases, with 11 bases of the junction left unmatched. This CDR3 is 16 amino acids long. Germline CDR1 LNHDA, CDR2 SQIVND (reference sequence). CDR3 sequence (DNA): TGTGCCAGTAGTCGCAGCGGGAGGGCCGTGAGGGAGACCCAGTACTTC. The encoded protein is CASSRSGRAVRETQYF.

In the case of this clone: One end of the junction does not line up with germline, which may come from a read error. V is TRBV7-7 and J is TRBJ2-3; D not resolved. The CDR3 runs 13 residues. CDR1 is SSHAT, CDR2 FNYEAQ, per germline (reference sequence). The CDR3 region has the DNA TGTGCTAGCAGCCTCGACCTCACAGATACGCAGTATTTT. Translated, it gives CASSLDLTDTQYF.

V gene TRBV7-3 combines with J gene TRBJ2-2; no clear D. V lost 0 bases to trimming and J lost 6 bases, with 5 bases between them. The CDR3 runs 13 residues. Germline V gives CDR1 SGHTA, CDR2 FQGTGA. For the CDR3, the DNA is TGTGCCAGCAGCTTAACAGGTTCCGGGGAGCTGTTTTTT. Protein product: CASSLTGSGELFF.

This rearrangement joins TRBV29-1 to TRBJ2-1, with 7 nucleotides matching TRBD2. Unmatched junction bases numbered 7, after V lost 4 bases and J lost 7 bases. The CDR3 spans 13 residues. Per the germline V gene, CDR1 is SQVTM and CDR2 is ANQGSEA. The CDR3 DNA follows: TGCAGCGTTGTGTCTAATAGCGGGAATGAGCAGTTCTTC. Translation: CSVVSNSGNEQFF.

This chain links TRBV19 with TRBJ2-3, with 9 bases matching TRBD1. This CDR3 comprises 15 residues. The V and J ends lost 2 bases and 5 bases, in that order; junction bases with no gene match: 5. Germline CDR1 reads LNHDA; CDR2 reads SQIVND (reference sequence). DNA for the CDR3: TGTGCCAGTAGTATATCCACAGGGGGCATAGATACGCAGTATTTT. It codes for CASSISTGGIDTQYF.

This rearrangement joins TRBV7-2 to TRBJ2-1; TRBD2 matches 7 bases. This CDR3 region has 13 residues. The germline CDR1 and CDR2 sequences are SGHTA and FQGNSA. The V and J ends lost 3 bases and 8 bases, in that order; junction bases with no gene match: 4. CDR3 DNA sequence: TGTGCCAGCAGCTTGGTTGGGGGGGATGAGCAGTTCTTC. Its translation: CASSLVGGDEQFF.

The rearrangement joins TRBV30 to TRBJ2-5; D remains ambiguous. The CDR3 loop spans 16 amino acids. The germline CDR1 and CDR2 sequences are GTSNPN and SVGIG (reference sequence). Deletions cut 0 bases from V and 2 bases from J, with 16 bases between. The CDR3 loop reads CAWSVTLPNRQETQYF. Written as DNA, the CDR3 is TGTGCCTGGAGTGTGACCCTCCCGAACCGGCAAGAGACCCAGTACTTC.

J is TRBJ2-5 and V is TRBV9; D perhaps matches TRBD1 (6 bases). The CDR3 consists of 15 residues. Trimming took 3 bases from V and 2 from J, leaving 14 bases between them. Germline CDR1 is SGDLS and CDR2 is YYNGEE. The CDR3 region has the DNA TGTGCCAGCAGCGCCGCCGACAGGCAGCAAGAGACCCAGTACTTC. Translation: CASSAADRQQETQYF. Using reference TRBV9 and TRBJ2-5 for the parts outside the CDR3, the full variable domain is DSGVTQTPKHLITATGQRVTLRCSPRSGDLSVYWYQQSLDQGLQFLIQYYNGEERAKGNILERFSAQQFPDLHSELNLSSLELGDSALYFCASSAADRQQETQYFGPGTRLLVL.